Each of the 13 T cell receptor beta chains below was sequenced from the same sample in a study of PD-L1 blockade in urothelial cancer. TCRdb keeps only in-frame clones here, not all; method: immunoSEQ multiplex PCR. The sample yields 85,000 to 90,000 clones, 85% to 90% seen once. Sample time point: pretreatment peripheral blood. The sample was PBMCs, taken around atezolizumab (anti-PD-L1) treatment. These receptor sequences come from a man in his fifties or sixties with urothelial cancer.

The rearrangement joins TRBV6-6 to TRBJ2-2; no clear D. The CDR3 spans 12 residues. The germline gives CDR1 MNHNY, CDR2 SVGAGI (reference sequence). The V gene lost 6 bases and the J gene lost 1 base, with 3 bases spanning the gap. In DNA form, the CDR3 reads TGTGCCAGCAGCCAGAACACCGGGGAGCTGTTTTTT. It codes for CASSQNTGELFF.

This chain uses TRBV5-4 with TRBJ2-1, with D possibly matching TRBD2 (5 bases). V lost 0 bases to trimming and J lost 2 bases, with 12 bases between them. CDR3 length: 16 residues. The germline V gene has CDR1 SGHNT and CDR2 YYREEE (reference sequence). The CDR3 sequence is CASSLEPVGAYNEQFF. CDR3 bases: TGTGCCAGCAGCTTGGAACCTGTCGGGGCCTACAATGAGCAGTTCTTC.

This chain uses TRBV7-3 with TRBJ2-7; a weak D match, TRBD1 (5 bases). Trimming took 4 bases from V and 0 from J, leaving 13 bases between them. The length of the CDR3 is 15 residues. Germline loops: CDR1 SGHTA, CDR2 FQGTGA. The CDR3 sequence: CASSSAQGSSYEQYF. The CDR3 DNA follows: TGTGCCAGCAGCTCAGCCCAGGGAAGCTCCTACGAGCAGTACTTC.

The chain links TRBV5-1 to TRBJ2-1, with 7 bases identical to TRBD2. Germline V gene data show CDR1 as SGHRS and CDR2 as YFSETQ. The CDR3 is 14 amino acids. The V gene end was trimmed by 4 bases and the J gene end by 6 bases; junction bases not matched to a gene: 7. The CDR3 region is CASSLLERGNEQFF. Written as DNA, the CDR3 is TGCGCCAGCAGCCTCCTTGAGCGGGGCAATGAGCAGTTCTTC. Full variable domain (outside the CDR3, taken from reference TRBV5-1 and TRBJ2-1): KAGVTQTPRYLIKTRGQQVTLSCSPISGHRSVSWYQQTPGQGLQFLFEYFSETQRNKGNFPGRFSGRQFSNSRSEMNVSTLELGDSALYLCASSLLERGNEQFFGPGTRLTVL.

The chain is built from TRBV7-9 and TRBJ1-2; 7 nucleotides line up with TRBD1. The V and J ends lost 4 bases and 8 bases, in that order; junction bases with no gene match: 7. The CDR3 has 13 residues. From germline, CDR1 is SEHNR and CDR2 FQNEAQ (reference sequence). This CDR3 is CASSWDSSWGYTF. The DNA for the CDR3 is TGTGCCAGCAGCTGGGACAGTTCTTGGGGCTACACCTTC.

This rearrangement joins TRBV18 to TRBJ2-2; 11 positions agree with TRBD2. The CDR3 spans 16 residues. V was pared by 6 bases and J by 7 bases, with 10 bases of the junction left unmatched. Germline values: CDR1 KGHSH, CDR2 LQKENI. The CDR3 bases are TGTGCCAGCTCGCCTACTAGCGGGAGAAATAACGGGGAGCTGTTTTTT. Translating it yields CASSPTSGRNNGELFF.

The rearrangement joins TRBV10-3 to TRBJ2-2, with D possibly TRBD1 on 5 matching bases. This CDR3 contains 14 residues. The germline V gene encodes CDR1 ENHRY and CDR2 SYGVKD. V shed 5 bases and J shed 4 bases, with 11 bases lying between them. The CDR3: CAISRGESTGELFF. The CDR3 DNA is TGTGCCATCAGTAGGGGCGAATCCACCGGGGAGCTGTTTTTT.

The chain has TRBV7-2 and TRBJ2-5; 9 bases agree with TRBD1. J gave up 5 bases and V 8 bases, and 9 bases lay outside the gene matches. The CDR3 covers 14 residues. The V gene's germline CDR1 is SGHTA and CDR2 FQGNSA. The CDR3 DNA sequence: TGTGCCAGCGAGGGGACAGGGATCTGGGAGACCCAGTACTTC. It encodes CASEGTGIWETQYF. Drawing the rest from reference TRBV7-2 and TRBJ2-5, the complete variable domain is GAGVSQSPSNKVTEKGKDVELRCDPISGHTALYWYRQSLGQGLEFLIYFQGNSAPDKSGLPSDRFSAERTGGSVSTLTIQRTQQEDSAVYLCASEGTGIWETQYFGPGTRLLVL.

The CDR3 sequence: CASSQGRLASSTDTQYF. DNA for the CDR3: TGTGCCAGCAGCCAAGGGCGGCTAGCGAGCAGCACAGATACGCAGTATTTT. The chain uses TRBV4-2 and TRBJ2-3, with D possibly matching TRBD2 (6 bases). Germline CDR1 is LGHNA and CDR2 is YNFKEQ. Trimming took 1 base from V and 0 from J, leaving 14 bases between them. The CDR3 covers 17 residues.

The V call is TRBV7-3, the J call TRBJ2-3; D remains ambiguous. The CDR3 covers 13 residues. Germline lookup yields CDR1 SGHTA and CDR2 FQGTGA. The germline V and J ends were trimmed by 4 bases and 2 bases, with 7 bases remaining between them. Written as DNA, the CDR3 is TGTGCCAGCAGCTCTAGTTTCACAGATACGCAGTATTTT. This translates into CASSSSFTDTQYF.

This clone appeared a single time. The J gene is TRBJ1-2, the V gene TRBV7-2; 8 positions match TRBD1. Germline loops: CDR1 SGHTA, CDR2 FQGNSA. The CDR3 loop spans 16 amino acids. With V trimmed by 5 bases and J by 7 bases, 15 bases remained unmatched. The CDR3 bases are TGTGCCAGCAGCCCGCGGGTCATTGCAGGGGGCTCTGGCTACACCTTC. It specifies CASSPRVIAGGSGYTF.

V gene TRBV5-1 combines with J gene TRBJ1-1; TRBD1 agrees at 8 bases. The germline V gene has CDR1 SGHRS and CDR2 YFSETQ. With V trimmed by 3 bases and J by 5 bases, 0 bases remained unmatched. This CDR3 region has 12 residues. CDR3 nucleotides: TGCGCCAGCAGCTGGACAGGGACTGAAGCTTTCTTT. It yields the protein CASSWTGTEAFF.

The chain is built from TRBV2 and TRBJ2-2, with 7 bases lining up with TRBD2. Unmatched junction bases numbered 8, after V lost 7 bases and J lost 0 bases. The germline V gene encodes CDR1 SNHLY and CDR2 FYNNEI. This CDR3 spans 16 amino acids. The CDR3, as DNA: TGTGCCAGCACTTCCCCCAGCGGGACGAACACCGGGGAGCTGTTTTTT. Its translation is CASTSPSGTNTGELFF.